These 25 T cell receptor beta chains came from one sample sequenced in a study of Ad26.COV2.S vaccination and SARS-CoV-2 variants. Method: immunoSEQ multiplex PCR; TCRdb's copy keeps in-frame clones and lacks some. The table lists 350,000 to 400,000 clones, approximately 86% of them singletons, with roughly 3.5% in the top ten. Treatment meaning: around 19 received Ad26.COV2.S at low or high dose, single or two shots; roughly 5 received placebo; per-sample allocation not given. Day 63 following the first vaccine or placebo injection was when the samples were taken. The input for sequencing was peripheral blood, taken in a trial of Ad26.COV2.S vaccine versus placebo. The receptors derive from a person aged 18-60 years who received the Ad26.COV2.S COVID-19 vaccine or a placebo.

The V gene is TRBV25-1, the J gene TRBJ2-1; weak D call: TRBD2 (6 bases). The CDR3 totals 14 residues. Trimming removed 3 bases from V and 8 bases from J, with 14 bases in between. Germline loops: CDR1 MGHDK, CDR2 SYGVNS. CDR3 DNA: TGTGCCAGCAGTGAGTTTAAGGGACTTCATGAGCAGTTCTTC. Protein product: CASSEFKGLHEQFF.

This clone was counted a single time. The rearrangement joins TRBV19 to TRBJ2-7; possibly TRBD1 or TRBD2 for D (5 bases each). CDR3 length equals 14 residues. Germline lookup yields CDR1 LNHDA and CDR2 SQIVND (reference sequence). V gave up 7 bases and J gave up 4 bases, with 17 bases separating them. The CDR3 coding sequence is TGTGCCAGTACGCCGGGACCCGCAAGTTACGAGCAGTACTTC. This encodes CASTPGPASYEQYF.

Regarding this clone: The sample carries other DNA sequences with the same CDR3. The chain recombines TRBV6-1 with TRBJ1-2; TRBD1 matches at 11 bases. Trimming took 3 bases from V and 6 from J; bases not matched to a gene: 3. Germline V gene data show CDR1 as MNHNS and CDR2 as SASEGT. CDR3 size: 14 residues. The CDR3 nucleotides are TGTGCCAGCAGTGAGGGACAGGGGGTGGATGGCTACACCTTC. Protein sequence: CASSEGQGVDGYTF.

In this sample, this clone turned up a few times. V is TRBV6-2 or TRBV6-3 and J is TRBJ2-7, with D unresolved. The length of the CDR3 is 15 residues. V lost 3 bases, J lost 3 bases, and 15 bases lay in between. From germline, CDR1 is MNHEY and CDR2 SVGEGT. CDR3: CASSYVAGLGYEQYF. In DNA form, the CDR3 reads TGTGCCAGCAGTTATGTTGCTGGTTTGGGCTACGAGCAGTACTTC.

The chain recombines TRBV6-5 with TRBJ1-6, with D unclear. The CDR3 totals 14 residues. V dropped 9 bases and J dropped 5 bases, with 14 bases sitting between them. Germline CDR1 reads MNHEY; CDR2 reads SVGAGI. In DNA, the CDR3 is TGTGCCAGTGCACCTAAGCCTGATAATTCACCCCTCCACTTT. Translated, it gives CASAPKPDNSPLHF.

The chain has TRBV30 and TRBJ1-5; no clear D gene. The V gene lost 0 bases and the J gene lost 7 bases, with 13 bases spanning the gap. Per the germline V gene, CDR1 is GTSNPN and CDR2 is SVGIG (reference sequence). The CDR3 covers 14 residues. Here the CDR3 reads CAWSVRGLGQPQHF. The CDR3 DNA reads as TGTGCCTGGAGTGTACGGGGATTAGGCCAGCCCCAGCATTTT.

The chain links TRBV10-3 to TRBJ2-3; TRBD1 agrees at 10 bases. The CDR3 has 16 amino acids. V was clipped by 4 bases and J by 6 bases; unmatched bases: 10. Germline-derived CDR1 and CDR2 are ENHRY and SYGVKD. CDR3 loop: CAISAAPGQGSDTQYF. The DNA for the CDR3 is TGTGCCATCAGTGCCGCGCCGGGACAGGGGTCCGATACGCAGTATTTT.

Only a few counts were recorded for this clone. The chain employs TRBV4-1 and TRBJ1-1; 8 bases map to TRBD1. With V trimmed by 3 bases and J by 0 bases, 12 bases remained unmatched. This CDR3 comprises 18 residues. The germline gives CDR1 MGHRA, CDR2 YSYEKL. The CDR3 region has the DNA TGCGCCAGCAGCCAGGCAGGGGGCCGTTCTCAAATGAACACTGAAGCTTTCTTT. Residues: CASSQAGGRSQMNTEAFF.

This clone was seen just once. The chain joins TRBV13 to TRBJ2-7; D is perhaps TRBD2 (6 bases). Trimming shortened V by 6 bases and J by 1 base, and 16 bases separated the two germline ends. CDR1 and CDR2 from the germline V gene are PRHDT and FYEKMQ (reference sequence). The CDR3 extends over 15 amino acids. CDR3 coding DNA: TGTGCCAGCAGTTCCGGAGGGGTAGCATCCTACGAGCAGTACTTC. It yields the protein CASSSGGVASYEQYF.

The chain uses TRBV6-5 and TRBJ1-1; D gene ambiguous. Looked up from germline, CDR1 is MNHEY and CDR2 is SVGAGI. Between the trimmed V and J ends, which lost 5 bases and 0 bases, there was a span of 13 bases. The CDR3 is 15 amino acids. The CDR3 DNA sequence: TGTGCCAGCAGTCCGACGGCGCCCCTGAACACTGAAGCTTTCTTT. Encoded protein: CASSPTAPLNTEAFF.

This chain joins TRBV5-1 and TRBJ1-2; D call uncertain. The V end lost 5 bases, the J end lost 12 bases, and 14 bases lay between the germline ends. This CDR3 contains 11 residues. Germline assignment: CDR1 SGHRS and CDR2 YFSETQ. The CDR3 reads CASRGSGKHTF. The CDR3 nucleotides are TGCGCCAGCAGGGGGTCCGGTAAGCACACCTTC.

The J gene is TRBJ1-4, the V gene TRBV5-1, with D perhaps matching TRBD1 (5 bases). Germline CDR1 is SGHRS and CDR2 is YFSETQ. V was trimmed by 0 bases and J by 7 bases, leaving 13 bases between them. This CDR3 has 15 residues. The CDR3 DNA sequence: TGCGCCAGCAGCTTGGCTAACGGAGGGGTTGAAAAACTGTTTTTT. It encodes CASSLANGGVEKLFF.

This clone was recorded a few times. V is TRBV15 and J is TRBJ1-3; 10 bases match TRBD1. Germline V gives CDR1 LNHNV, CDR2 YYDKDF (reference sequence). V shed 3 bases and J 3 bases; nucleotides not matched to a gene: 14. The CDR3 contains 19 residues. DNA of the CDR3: TGTGCCACCAGCAGTGGATCCGGGACAGGGGTTAGCCGTGGAAACACCATATATTTT. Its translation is CATSSGSGTGVSRGNTIYF.

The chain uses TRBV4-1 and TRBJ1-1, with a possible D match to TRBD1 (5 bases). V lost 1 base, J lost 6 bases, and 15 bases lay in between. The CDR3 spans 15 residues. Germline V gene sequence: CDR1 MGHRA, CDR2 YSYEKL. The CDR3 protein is CASSQVRGADAEAFF. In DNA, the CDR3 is TGCGCCAGCAGCCAAGTACGAGGGGCTGACGCTGAAGCTTTCTTT.

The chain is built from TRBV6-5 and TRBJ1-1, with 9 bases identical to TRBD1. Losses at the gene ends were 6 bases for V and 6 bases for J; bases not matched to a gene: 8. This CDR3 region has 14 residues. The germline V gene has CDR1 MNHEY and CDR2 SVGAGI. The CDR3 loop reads CASRPTGGRSEAFF. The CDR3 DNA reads TGTGCCAGCAGACCTACAGGGGGCCGTTCTGAAGCTTTCTTT.

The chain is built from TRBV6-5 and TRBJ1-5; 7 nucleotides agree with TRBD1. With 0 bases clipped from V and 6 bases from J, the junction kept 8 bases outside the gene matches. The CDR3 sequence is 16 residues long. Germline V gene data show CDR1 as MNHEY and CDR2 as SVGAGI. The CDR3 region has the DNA TGTGCCAGCAGTTACTCGGGGACAGCTCGAACTCAGCCCCAGCATTTT. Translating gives CASSYSGTARTQPQHF.

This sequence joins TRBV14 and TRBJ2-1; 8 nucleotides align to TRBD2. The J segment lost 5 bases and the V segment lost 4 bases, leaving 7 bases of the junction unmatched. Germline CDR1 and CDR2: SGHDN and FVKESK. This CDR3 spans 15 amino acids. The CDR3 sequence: CASSRYGTSNNEQFF. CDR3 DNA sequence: TGTGCCAGCAGCCGATACGGGACTAGTAACAATGAGCAGTTCTTC.

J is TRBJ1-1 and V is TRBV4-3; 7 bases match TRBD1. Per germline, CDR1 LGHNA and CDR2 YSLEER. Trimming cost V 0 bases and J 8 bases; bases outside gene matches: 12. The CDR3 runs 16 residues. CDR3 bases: TGCGCCAGCAGCCAAGACCGCGGGGGAAGGGGGCGGGAAGCTTTCTTT. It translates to CASSQDRGGRGREAFF.

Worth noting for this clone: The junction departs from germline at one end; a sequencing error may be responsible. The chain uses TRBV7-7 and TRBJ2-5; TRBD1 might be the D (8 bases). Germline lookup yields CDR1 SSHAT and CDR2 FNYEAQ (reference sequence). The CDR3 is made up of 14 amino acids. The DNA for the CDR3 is TGTGCTAGCAGCCTGAACAGGGGGGGAGAGACCCAGTACTTC. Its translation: CASSLNRGGETQYF.

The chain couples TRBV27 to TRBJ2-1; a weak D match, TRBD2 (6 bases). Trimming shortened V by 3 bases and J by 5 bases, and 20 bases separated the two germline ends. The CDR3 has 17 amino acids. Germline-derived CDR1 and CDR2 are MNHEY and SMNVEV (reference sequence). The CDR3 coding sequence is TGTGCCAGCAGTTTTCGGGGGACGTCGACCCTGAACAATGAGCAGTTCTTC. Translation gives CASSFRGTSTLNNEQFF.

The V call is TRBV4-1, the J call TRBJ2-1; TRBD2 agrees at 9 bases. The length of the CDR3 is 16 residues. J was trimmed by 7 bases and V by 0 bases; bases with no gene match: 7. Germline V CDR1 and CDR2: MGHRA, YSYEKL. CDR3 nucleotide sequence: TGCGCCAGCAGCCAAGACGCGGGGGGGCCGTGGAATGAGCAGTTCTTC. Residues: CASSQDAGGPWNEQFF.

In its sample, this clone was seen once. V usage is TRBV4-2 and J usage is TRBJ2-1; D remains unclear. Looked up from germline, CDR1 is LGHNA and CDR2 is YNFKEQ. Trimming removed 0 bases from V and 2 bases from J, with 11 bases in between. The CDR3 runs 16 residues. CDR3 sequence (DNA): TGTGCCAGCAGCCAAGATCTTGGAATTCCCTACAATGAGCAGTTCTTC. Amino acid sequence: CASSQDLGIPYNEQFF.

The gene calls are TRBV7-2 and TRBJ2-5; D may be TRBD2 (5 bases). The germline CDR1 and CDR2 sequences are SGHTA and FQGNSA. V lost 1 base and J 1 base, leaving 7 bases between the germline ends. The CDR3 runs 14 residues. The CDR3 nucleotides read TGTGCCAGCAGCTTAGTGAGCGGCCAAGAGACCCAGTACTTC. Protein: CASSLVSGQETQYF. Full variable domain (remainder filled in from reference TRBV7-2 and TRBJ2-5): GAGVSQSPSNKVTEKGKDVELRCDPISGHTALYWYRQSLGQGLEFLIYFQGNSAPDKSGLPSDRFSAERTGGSVSTLTIQRTQQEDSAVYLCASSLVSGQETQYFGPGTRLLVL.

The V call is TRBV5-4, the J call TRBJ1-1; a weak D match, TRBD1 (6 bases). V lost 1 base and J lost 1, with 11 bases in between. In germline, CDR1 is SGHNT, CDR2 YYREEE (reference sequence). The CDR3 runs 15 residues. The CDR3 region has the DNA TGTGCCAGCAGCTTGAGTCTACAGGGGAACACTGAAGCTTTCTTT. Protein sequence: CASSLSLQGNTEAFF.

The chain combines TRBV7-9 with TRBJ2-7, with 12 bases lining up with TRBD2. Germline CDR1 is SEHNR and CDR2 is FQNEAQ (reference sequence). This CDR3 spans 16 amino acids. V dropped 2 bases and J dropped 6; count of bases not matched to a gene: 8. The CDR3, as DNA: TGTGCCAGCAGCTTAACTCCTAGCGGGGGGGCCCCCGAGCAGTACTTC. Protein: CASSLTPSGGAPEQYF.